Sequencing of this T cell receptor (beta chain) was carried out in a study of blood T cell repertoires in COVID-19. Looking at the study overall: Spain, Italy and the United States supplied samples that represented acute and convalescent COVID-19.

Measured with immunoSEQ multiplex PCR; TCRdb has only the in-frame clones, and not every one. Of about 200,000 clones listed, about 85% are singletons. V lost 3 bases, J lost 6 bases, and 9 bases stayed unmatched. The germline gives CDR1 KGHSH, CDR2 LQKENI. This CDR3 is built from 16 residues. The origin of this receptor is a man in his 60s with active or convalescent COVID-19. Material: peripheral blood. The chain links TRBV18 to TRBJ2-1, with 9 bases identical to TRBD1. The CDR3 loop is CASSPTGQGGGNEQFF. The DNA of the CDR3 is TGTGCCAGCTCACCCACGGGACAGGGTGGCGGCAATGAGCAGTTCTTC.